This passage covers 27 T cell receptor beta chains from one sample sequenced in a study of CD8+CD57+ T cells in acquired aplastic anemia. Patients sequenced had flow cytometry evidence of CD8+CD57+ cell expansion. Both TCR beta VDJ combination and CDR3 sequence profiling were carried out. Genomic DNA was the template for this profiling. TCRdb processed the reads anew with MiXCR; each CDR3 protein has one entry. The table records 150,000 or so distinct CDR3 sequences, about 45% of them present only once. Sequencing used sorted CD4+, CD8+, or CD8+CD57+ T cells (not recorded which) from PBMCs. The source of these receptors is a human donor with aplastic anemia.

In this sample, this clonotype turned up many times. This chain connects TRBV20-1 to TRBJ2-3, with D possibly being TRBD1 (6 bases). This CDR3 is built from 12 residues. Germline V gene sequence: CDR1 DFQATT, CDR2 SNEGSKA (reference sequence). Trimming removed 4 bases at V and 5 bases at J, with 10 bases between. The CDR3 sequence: CSANEQGDTQYF. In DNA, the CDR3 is TGCAGTGCTAATGAACAGGGAGATACGCAGTATTTT.

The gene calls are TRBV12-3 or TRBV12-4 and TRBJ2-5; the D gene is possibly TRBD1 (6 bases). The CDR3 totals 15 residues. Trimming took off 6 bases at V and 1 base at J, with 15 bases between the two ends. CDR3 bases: TGTGCCAGCAGCCTGACAGGACTCCTCCAAGAGACCCAGTACTTC. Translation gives CASSLTGLLQETQYF.

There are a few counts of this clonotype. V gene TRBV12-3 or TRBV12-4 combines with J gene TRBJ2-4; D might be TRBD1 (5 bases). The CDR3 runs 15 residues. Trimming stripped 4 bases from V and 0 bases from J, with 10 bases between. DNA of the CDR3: TGTGCCAGCAGTTACGACAGAATAGCCAAAAACATTCAGTACTTC. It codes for CASSYDRIAKNIQYF.

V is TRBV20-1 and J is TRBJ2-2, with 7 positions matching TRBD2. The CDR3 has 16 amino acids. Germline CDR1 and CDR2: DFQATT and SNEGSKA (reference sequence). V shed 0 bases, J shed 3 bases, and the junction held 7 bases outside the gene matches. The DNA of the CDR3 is TGCAGTGCTAGAGACTCGAGCGGGGCCGACACCGGGGAGCTGTTTTTT. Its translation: CSARDSSGADTGELFF.

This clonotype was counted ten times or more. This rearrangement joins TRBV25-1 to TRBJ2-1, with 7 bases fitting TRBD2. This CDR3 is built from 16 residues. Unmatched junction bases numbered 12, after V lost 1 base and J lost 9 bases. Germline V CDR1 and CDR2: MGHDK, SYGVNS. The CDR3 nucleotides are TGTGCCAGCAGTGAATCGGGGCGGGGGTCGGTGAGTGAGCAGTTCTTC. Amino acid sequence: CASSESGRGSVSEQFF.

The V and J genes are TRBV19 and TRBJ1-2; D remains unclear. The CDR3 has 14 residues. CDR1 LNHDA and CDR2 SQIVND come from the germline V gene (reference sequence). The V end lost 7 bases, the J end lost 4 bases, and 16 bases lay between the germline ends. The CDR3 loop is CASTERTGSYGYTF. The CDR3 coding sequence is TGTGCCAGTACCGAACGGACCGGCAGCTATGGCTACACCTTC.

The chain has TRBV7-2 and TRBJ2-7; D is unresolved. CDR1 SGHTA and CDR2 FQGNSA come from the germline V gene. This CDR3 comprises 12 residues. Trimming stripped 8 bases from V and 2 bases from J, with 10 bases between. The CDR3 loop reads CASSLSAYEQYF. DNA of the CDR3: TGTGCCAGCTCCCTGTCTGCCTACGAGCAGTACTTC.

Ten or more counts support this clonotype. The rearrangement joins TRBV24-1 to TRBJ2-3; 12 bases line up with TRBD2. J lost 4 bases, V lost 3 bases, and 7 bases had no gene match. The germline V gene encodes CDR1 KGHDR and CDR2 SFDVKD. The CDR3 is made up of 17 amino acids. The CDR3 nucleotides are TGTGCCACCAGTGATCCCTCACTAGCGGGAGGCGCAGATACGCAGTATTTT. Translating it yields CATSDPSLAGGADTQYF.

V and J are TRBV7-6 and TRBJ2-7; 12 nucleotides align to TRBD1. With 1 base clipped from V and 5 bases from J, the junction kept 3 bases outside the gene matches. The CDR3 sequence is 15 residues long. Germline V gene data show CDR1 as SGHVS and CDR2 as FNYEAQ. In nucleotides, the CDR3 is TGTGCCAGCAGCTTAGGGGGGACAGGGGGCGACGAGCAGTACGTC. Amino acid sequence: CASSLGGTGGDEQYV.

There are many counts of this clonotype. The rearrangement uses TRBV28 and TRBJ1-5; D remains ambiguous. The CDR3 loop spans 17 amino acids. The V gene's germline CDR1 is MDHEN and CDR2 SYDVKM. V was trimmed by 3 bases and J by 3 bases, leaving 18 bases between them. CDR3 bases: TGTGCCAGCAGTTTCCCCTCCACGCCATTTCACAATCAGCCCCAGCATTTT. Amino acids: CASSFPSTPFHNQPQHF.

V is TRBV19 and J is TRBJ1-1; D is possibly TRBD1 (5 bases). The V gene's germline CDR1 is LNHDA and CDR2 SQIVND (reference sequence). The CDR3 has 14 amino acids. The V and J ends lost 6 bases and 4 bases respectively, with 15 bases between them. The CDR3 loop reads CASSRDSGGTEAFF. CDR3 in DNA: TGTGCCAGTAGCCGGGACTCCGGGGGCACTGAAGCTTTCTTT.

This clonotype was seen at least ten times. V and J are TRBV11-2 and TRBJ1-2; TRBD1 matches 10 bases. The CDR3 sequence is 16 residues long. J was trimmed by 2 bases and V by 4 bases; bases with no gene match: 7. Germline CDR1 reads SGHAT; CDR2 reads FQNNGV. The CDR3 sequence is CASSSKRDRGNYGYTF. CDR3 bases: TGTGCCAGCAGCTCAAAACGGGACAGGGGAAACTATGGCTACACCTTC. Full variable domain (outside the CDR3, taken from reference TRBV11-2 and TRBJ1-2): EAGVAQSPRYKIIEKRQSVAFWCNPISGHATLYWYQQILGQGPKLLIQFQNNGVVDDSQLPKDRFSAERLKGVDSTLKIQPAKLEDSAVYLCASSSKRDRGNYGYTFGSGTRLTVV.

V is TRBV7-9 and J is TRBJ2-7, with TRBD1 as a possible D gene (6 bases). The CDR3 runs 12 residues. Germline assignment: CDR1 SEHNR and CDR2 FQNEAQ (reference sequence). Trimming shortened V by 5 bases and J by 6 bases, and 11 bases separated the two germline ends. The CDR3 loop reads CASSPTGLEQYF. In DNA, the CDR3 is TGTGCCAGCAGCCCCACAGGGCTCGAGCAGTACTTC.

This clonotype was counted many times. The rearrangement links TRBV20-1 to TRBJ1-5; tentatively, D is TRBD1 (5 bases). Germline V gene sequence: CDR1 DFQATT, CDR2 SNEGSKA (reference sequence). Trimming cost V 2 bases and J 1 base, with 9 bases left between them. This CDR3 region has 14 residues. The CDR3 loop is CSARLGTSNQPQHF. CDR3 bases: TGCAGTGCTAGACTGGGGACGAGCAATCAGCCCCAGCATTTT.

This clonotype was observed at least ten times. In DNA, the CDR3 is TGTGCCACCAGTGACTTCAAAAGCACAGATACGCAGTATTTT. Translated, it gives CATSDFKSTDTQYF. The chain is built from TRBV24-1 and TRBJ2-3; no firm D call. Deletions cut 4 bases from V and 0 bases from J, with 7 bases between. The CDR3 is made up of 14 amino acids. Germline V gene lookup returns CDR1 KGHDR and CDR2 SFDVKD.

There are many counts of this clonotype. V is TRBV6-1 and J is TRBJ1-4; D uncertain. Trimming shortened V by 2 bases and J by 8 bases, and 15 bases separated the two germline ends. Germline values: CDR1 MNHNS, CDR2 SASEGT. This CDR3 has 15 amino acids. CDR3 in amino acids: CASSEYFGGIEKLFF. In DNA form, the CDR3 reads TGTGCCAGCAGTGAATACTTCGGAGGGATCGAAAAACTGTTTTTT.

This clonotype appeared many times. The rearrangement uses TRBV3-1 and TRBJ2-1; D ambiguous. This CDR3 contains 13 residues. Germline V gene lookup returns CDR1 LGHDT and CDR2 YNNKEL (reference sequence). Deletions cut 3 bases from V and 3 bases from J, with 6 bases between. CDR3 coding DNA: TGTGCCAGCAGCCATCAGAACTACAATGAGCAGTTCTTC. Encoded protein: CASSHQNYNEQFF.

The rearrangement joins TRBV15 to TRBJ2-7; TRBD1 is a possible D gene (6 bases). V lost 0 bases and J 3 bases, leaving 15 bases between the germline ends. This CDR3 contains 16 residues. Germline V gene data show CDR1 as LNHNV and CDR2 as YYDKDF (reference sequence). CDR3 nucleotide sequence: TGTGCCACCAGCAGAGATTCAAGGGGGACCTACTACGAGCAGTACTTC. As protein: CATSRDSRGTYYEQYF.

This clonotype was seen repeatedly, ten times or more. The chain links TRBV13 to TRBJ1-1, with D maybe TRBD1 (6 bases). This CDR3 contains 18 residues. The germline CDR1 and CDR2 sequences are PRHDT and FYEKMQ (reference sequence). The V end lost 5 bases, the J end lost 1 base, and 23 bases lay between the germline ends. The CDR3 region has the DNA TGTGCCAGCAGCCCACGAGACCTGACAGGAACGGGGAACACTGAAGCTTTCTTT. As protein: CASSPRDLTGTGNTEAFF.

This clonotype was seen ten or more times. CDR3: CASSLGQAMYQETQYF. CDR3 DNA sequence: TGTGCCAGCAGCTTGGGACAGGCTATGTACCAAGAGACCCAGTACTTC. This sequence joins TRBV7-9 and TRBJ2-5; 8 bases are shared with TRBD1. This CDR3 comprises 16 residues. The junction had 6 bases not matched to a gene; V was cut back by 3 bases and J by 0 bases. The V gene's germline CDR1 is SEHNR and CDR2 FQNEAQ (reference sequence).

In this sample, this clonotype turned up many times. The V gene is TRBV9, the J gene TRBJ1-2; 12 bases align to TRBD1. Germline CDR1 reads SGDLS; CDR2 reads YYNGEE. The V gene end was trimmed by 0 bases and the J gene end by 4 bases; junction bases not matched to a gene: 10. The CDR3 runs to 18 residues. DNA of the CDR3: TGTGCCAGCAGCGTAGATCTGAGGGGACAGGGGGCACGCTATGGCTACACCTTC. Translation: CASSVDLRGQGARYGYTF.

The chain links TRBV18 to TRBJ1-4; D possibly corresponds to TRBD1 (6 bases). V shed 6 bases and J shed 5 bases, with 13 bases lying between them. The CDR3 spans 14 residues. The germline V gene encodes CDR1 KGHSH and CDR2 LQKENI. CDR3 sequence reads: CASSPTGWNEKLFF. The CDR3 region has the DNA TGTGCCAGCTCTCCGACAGGCTGGAATGAAAAACTGTTTTTT.

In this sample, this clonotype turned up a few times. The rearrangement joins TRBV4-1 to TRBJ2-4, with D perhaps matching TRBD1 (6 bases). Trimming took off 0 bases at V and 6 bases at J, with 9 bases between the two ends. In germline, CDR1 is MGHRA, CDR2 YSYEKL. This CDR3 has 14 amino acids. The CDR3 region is CASSQETGRNIQYF. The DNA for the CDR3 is TGCGCCAGCAGCCAAGAAACAGGGAGAAACATTCAGTACTTC.

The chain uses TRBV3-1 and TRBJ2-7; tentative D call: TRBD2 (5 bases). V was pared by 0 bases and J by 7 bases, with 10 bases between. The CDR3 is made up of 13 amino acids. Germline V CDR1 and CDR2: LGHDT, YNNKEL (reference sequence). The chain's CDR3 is CASSQDPGWEQYF. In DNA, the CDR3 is TGTGCCAGCAGCCAAGATCCGGGATGGGAGCAGTACTTC.

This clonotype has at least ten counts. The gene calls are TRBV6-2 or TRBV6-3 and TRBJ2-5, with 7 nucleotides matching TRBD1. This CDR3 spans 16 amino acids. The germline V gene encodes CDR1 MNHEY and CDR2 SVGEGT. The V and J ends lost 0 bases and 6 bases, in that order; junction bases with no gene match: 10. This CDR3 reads CASSYSRQGVTKTQYF. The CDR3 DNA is TGTGCCAGCAGTTACTCGCGGCAGGGGGTCACGAAGACCCAGTACTTC.

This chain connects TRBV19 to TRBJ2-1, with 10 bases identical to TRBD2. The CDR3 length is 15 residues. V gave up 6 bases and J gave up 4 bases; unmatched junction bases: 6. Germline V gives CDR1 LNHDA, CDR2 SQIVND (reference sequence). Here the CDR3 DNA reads TGTGCCAGTAGACCGGGAGCGGGGGGGTACAATGAGCAGTTCTTC. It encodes CASRPGAGGYNEQFF.

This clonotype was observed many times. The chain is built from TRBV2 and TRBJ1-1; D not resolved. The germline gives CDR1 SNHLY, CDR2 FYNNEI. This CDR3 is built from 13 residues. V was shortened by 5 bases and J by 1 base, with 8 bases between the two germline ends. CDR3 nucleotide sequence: TGTGCCAGCAGTCTGGACGGGAACACTGAAGCTTTCTTT. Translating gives CASSLDGNTEAFF.